These 29 T cell receptor beta chains were sequenced from one sample in a study of T cell responses to AZD1222 COVID-19 vaccine. Generated by immunoSEQ multiplex PCR, the TCRdb table keeps only in-frame clones and is missing some. Of 95,000 to 150,000 clones detected, 87% appear once; the ten largest clones hold approximately 9.3%. This material consisted of peripheral blood, taken on day 0 of AZD1222 vaccination. These receptors were obtained from an adult in good health.

In DNA form, the CDR3 reads TGTGCCAGTAGTCCCGGGACAGGGGGACTAAGAGAAGCTTTCTTT. This encodes CASSPGTGGLREAFF. The rearrangement uses TRBV19 and TRBJ1-1; the match to TRBD1 covers 11 bases. V shed 5 bases, J shed 8 bases, and the junction held 10 bases outside the gene matches. The CDR3 sequence is 15 residues long. Germline CDR1 and CDR2: LNHDA and SQIVND (reference sequence).

The chain combines TRBV5-5 with TRBJ1-2, with unresolved D. This CDR3 is 13 amino acids long. Germline values: CDR1 SGHKS, CDR2 YYEKEE (reference sequence). V lost 4 bases and J lost 5, with 12 bases in between. CDR3 residues: CASSRDGGYGYTF. CDR3 nucleotide sequence: TGTGCCAGCAGCCGTGACGGCGGGTATGGCTACACCTTC.

The chain has TRBV19 and TRBJ2-7, with a possible D match to TRBD2 (5 bases). This CDR3 contains 14 residues. Germline V gene lookup returns CDR1 LNHDA and CDR2 SQIVND (reference sequence). The V and J ends lost 3 bases and 6 bases respectively, with 15 bases between them. The CDR3 sequence is CASSIRFGRPEQYF. CDR3 in DNA: TGTGCCAGTAGTATTCGGTTTGGGAGACCCGAGCAGTACTTC.

V usage is TRBV28 and J usage is TRBJ2-7; D not certain. Germline V gene data show CDR1 as MDHEN and CDR2 as SYDVKM. V lost 5 bases, J lost 4 bases, and 18 bases lay in between. This CDR3 comprises 15 residues. The CDR3 DNA reads TGTGCCAGCAGTGGGCCAGATAGAAACCTTTACGAGCAGTACTTC. Translated, it gives CASSGPDRNLYEQYF.

The chain employs TRBV11-3 and TRBJ1-2; D is uncertain. V lost 6 bases to trimming and J lost 4 bases, with 24 bases between them. CDR1 and CDR2 (germline): SGHNT, YENEEA. The CDR3 consists of 17 residues. CDR3 bases: TGTGCCAGCAGACCCAAGTTAGACCTAACACCGATCTATGGCTACACCTTC. This translates into CASRPKLDLTPIYGYTF.

V usage is TRBV7-9 and J usage is TRBJ2-6, with D perhaps TRBD1 (6 bases). V lost 5 bases, J lost 3 bases, and 20 bases lay in between. The CDR3 length is 18 residues. Germline lookup yields CDR1 SEHNR and CDR2 FQNEAQ (reference sequence). The chain's CDR3 is CASSTRQEAGFGANVLTF. For the CDR3, the DNA is TGTGCCAGCAGCACCCGACAGGAGGCAGGGTTTGGGGCCAACGTCCTGACTTTC.

The chain combines TRBV28 with TRBJ2-5, with D maybe TRBD2 (5 bases). V was trimmed by 8 bases and J by 2 bases, leaving 18 bases between them. The CDR3 is 15 residues long. The germline CDR1 and CDR2 sequences are MDHEN and SYDVKM. CDR3 DNA: TGTGCCAGCTCCCCGGGGTCGGAATCGCAAGAGACCCAGTACTTC. Translation: CASSPGSESQETQYF.

This chain connects TRBV29-1 to TRBJ2-5; 8 bases map to TRBD1. The germline V gene has CDR1 SQVTM and CDR2 ANQGSEA. V lost 5 bases, J lost 4 bases, and 3 bases stayed unmatched. CDR3 length equals 12 residues. The CDR3 here is CSVTGGLETQYF. The CDR3 nucleotides are TGCAGCGTTACAGGGGGGCTAGAGACCCAGTACTTC.

The CDR3 loop reads CASSHRGAERMTGNTIYF. The CDR3, as DNA: TGCGCCAGCAGCCACAGGGGGGCCGAGAGAATGACTGGAAACACCATATATTTT. V gene TRBV10-1 combines with J gene TRBJ1-3, with 8 positions matching TRBD1. Germline CDR1 and CDR2: WNHNN and SYGVQD (reference sequence). Trimming cost V 6 bases and J 2 bases; bases outside gene matches: 15. This CDR3 comprises 18 residues.

For this clone: At one of its ends the junction is not consistent with the germline gene, which may arise from a read error. The chain links TRBV7-7 to TRBJ2-3; TRBD1 might be the D (5 bases). CDR3 length: 15 amino acids. The germline V gene has CDR1 SSHAT and CDR2 FNYEAQ (reference sequence). The CDR3 reads CASSLGTGPLDTQYF. CDR3 nucleotide sequence: TGTGCTAGCAGCTTAGGTACAGGACCCTTGGATACGCAGTATTTT.

This chain links TRBV24-1 with TRBJ2-5; D perhaps matches TRBD1 (5 bases). CDR1 KGHDR and CDR2 SFDVKD come from the germline V gene. The CDR3 runs to 19 residues. The V and J ends lost 2 bases and 4 bases respectively, with 25 bases between them. CDR3 protein: CATSDSWTSTPRFGETQYF. CDR3 sequence (DNA): TGTGCCACCAGTGATTCATGGACATCAACCCCTCGTTTTGGAGAGACCCAGTACTTC.

This chain connects TRBV4-2 to TRBJ2-4, with 8 positions matching TRBD2. The CDR3 is made up of 17 amino acids. The germline gives CDR1 LGHNA, CDR2 YNFKEQ. V gave up 1 base and J gave up 0 bases; unmatched junction bases: 5. As DNA, the CDR3 is TGTGCCAGCAGCCAAGCCGGACTAGCCAGAGCCAAAAACATTCAGTACTTC. It specifies CASSQAGLARAKNIQYF.

J is TRBJ2-1 and V is TRBV30, with a weak D call TRBD1 (5 bases). Germline V lookup: CDR1 GTSNPN, CDR2 SVGIG (reference sequence). Trimming took 3 bases from V and 11 from J, leaving 17 bases between them. The CDR3 contains 13 residues. CDR3 DNA: TGTGCCTGGAGGGCGAAACAGGTTAAGCAGCAGTTCTTC. Its protein product is CAWRAKQVKQQFF. Full variable domain (remainder filled in from reference TRBV30 and TRBJ2-1): SQTIHQWPATLVQPVGSPLSLECTVEGTSNPNLYWYRQAAGRGLQLLFYSVGIGQISSEVPQNLSASRPQDRQFILSSKKLLLSDSGFYLCAWRAKQVKQQFFGPGTRLTVL.

The CDR3 nucleotides read TGTGCCAGCAGGGAGCTGAGTAACACTGAAGCTTTCTTT. Protein: CASRELSNTEAFF. The chain has TRBV12-3 or TRBV12-4 and TRBJ1-1; D is unclear. CDR3 size: 13 residues. Between the trimmed V and J ends, which lost 6 bases and 2 bases, there was a span of 10 bases.

This clone has a single count. This chain connects TRBV28 to TRBJ1-2; perhaps TRBD1 as D (6 bases). V gave up 6 bases and J gave up 6 bases, with 14 bases separating them. The V gene's germline CDR1 is MDHEN and CDR2 SYDVKM. The CDR3 loop spans 13 amino acids. CDR3 in amino acids: CASRPTGDNGYTF. The CDR3 DNA follows: TGTGCCAGCAGGCCGACAGGTGATAATGGCTACACCTTC.

V usage is TRBV27 and J usage is TRBJ2-6, with D possibly matching TRBD2 (5 bases). The CDR3 loop spans 18 amino acids. V shed 6 bases and J shed 2 bases, with 20 bases lying between them. The germline CDR1 and CDR2 sequences are MNHEY and SMNVEV (reference sequence). The CDR3 spells CASSPGWGSGTGANVLTF. DNA of the CDR3: TGTGCCAGCAGCCCGGGGTGGGGTTCTGGAACTGGGGCCAACGTCCTGACTTTC.

V is TRBV29-1 and J is TRBJ2-7, with TRBD1 matching 8 bases. CDR3 length: 12 amino acids. Unmatched junction bases numbered 4, after V lost 6 bases and J lost 3 bases. Per germline, CDR1 SQVTM and CDR2 ANQGSEA. The CDR3 coding sequence is TGCAGCGTCATGGGACAGGACTACGAGCAGTACTTC. As protein: CSVMGQDYEQYF.

The chain has TRBV6-5 and TRBJ2-7; 7 bases agree with TRBD1. The length of the CDR3 is 13 residues. Trimming at V came to 2 bases and at J to 6 bases, leaving 4 bases not matched to a gene. Germline V gene sequence: CDR1 MNHEY, CDR2 SVGAGI. CDR3: CASSYPQGSEQYF. The CDR3 coding sequence is TGTGCCAGCAGTTACCCACAGGGGAGCGAGCAGTACTTC.

V usage is TRBV29-1 and J usage is TRBJ2-2; D unclear. Trimming cost V 4 bases and J 1 base, with 10 bases left between them. Germline CDR1 SQVTM, CDR2 ANQGSEA. The CDR3 extends over 14 amino acids. CDR3 nucleotides: TGCAGCGTTGTGTGTGATATGAACACCGGGGAGCTGTTTTTT. As protein: CSVVCDMNTGELFF.

The J gene is TRBJ2-3, the V gene TRBV7-3; D is ambiguous. V gave up 1 base and J gave up 2 bases, with 7 bases separating them. Germline V gene data show CDR1 as SGHTA and CDR2 as FQGTGA. There are 14 residues in the CDR3. CDR3 bases: TGTGCCAGCAGCTTAAGAGCCGACACAGATACGCAGTATTTT. It is translated as CASSLRADTDTQYF.

The chain carries TRBV7-9 and TRBJ2-1; a weak D match, TRBD2 (5 bases). V was shortened by 8 bases and J by 3 bases, with 8 bases between the two germline ends. CDR1 SEHNR and CDR2 FQNEAQ come from the germline V gene (reference sequence). CDR3 length: 12 amino acids. The CDR3 region is CASQGSYNEQFF. As DNA, the CDR3 is TGTGCCAGCCAAGGGAGCTACAATGAGCAGTTCTTC.

The chain uses TRBV6-2 or TRBV6-3 and TRBJ2-5, with D uncertain. The CDR3 runs 17 residues. V was trimmed by 6 bases and J by 4 bases, leaving 24 bases between them. CDR1 and CDR2 from the germline V gene are MNHEY and SVGEGT. The CDR3 here is CASSQWSGPSARETQYF. DNA for the CDR3: TGTGCCAGCAGCCAATGGTCTGGGCCATCGGCGAGAGAGACCCAGTACTTC.

The chain recombines TRBV6-5 with TRBJ1-1, with a possible D match to TRBD1 (5 bases). The germline gives CDR1 MNHEY, CDR2 SVGAGI. The CDR3 contains 14 residues. V was cut by 3 bases and J by 5 bases, with 13 bases left in between. The CDR3 sequence: CASSYEGVVTEAFF. The CDR3 coding sequence is TGTGCCAGCAGTTATGAAGGGGTTGTTACTGAAGCTTTCTTT.

The chain combines TRBV3-1 (or the pseudogene TRBV3-2) with TRBJ2-7; D might be TRBD2 (7 bases). V gave up 4 bases and J gave up 2 bases, with 9 bases separating them. The CDR3 is 13 amino acids. Per the germline V gene, CDR1 is LGHDT and CDR2 is YNNKEL (reference sequence). This chain's CDR3 is CASSLGGPYEQYF. As DNA, the CDR3 is TGTGCCAGCAGCCTCGGGGGGCCCTACGAGCAGTACTTC.

This chain links TRBV5-1 with TRBJ1-1, with 7 bases aligning to TRBD1. Germline CDR1 and CDR2: SGHRS and YFSETQ. Trimming removed 0 bases from V and 11 bases from J; junction bases left unmatched: 13. CDR3 size: 15 residues. CDR3 DNA sequence: TGCGCCAGCAGCTTGGAGGGGGGACAGCCTACAGGGGCTTTCTTT. This gives the protein CASSLEGGQPTGAFF.

The chain uses TRBV27 and TRBJ2-7; no firm D call. The germline V and J ends were trimmed by 5 bases and 3 bases, with 20 bases remaining between them. The CDR3 covers 16 residues. The V gene's germline CDR1 is MNHEY and CDR2 SMNVEV (reference sequence). The CDR3 loop is CASSPSRGRIHYEQYF. The DNA of the CDR3 is TGTGCCAGCAGTCCTAGTCGAGGACGGATACACTACGAGCAGTACTTC.

The gene calls are TRBV10-3 and TRBJ1-4, with unresolved D. The germline CDR1 and CDR2 sequences are ENHRY and SYGVKD. The CDR3 spans 14 residues. With 4 bases removed from V and 0 bases from J, the gap between germline ends came to 6 bases. CDR3: CAISVGATNEKLFF. The CDR3 nucleotides read TGTGCCATCAGTGTTGGTGCAACTAATGAAAAACTGTTTTTT.

V gene TRBV18 combines with J gene TRBJ2-1; TRBD2 might be the D (6 bases). V was cut by 0 bases and J by 5 bases, with 17 bases left in between. The germline V gene has CDR1 KGHSH and CDR2 LQKENI. This CDR3 spans 17 amino acids. The DNA of the CDR3 is TGTGCCAGCTCACCACCTCTGACTAGTTTTGGTGACAATGAGCAGTTCTTC. Protein: CASSPPLTSFGDNEQFF. Full variable domain (rest looked up from reference TRBV18 and TRBJ2-1): NAGVMQNPRHLVRRRGQEARLRCSPMKGHSHVYWYRQLPEEGLKFMVYLQKENIIDESGMPKERFSAEFPKEGPSILRIQQVVRGDSAAYFCASSPPLTSFGDNEQFFGPGTRLTVL.

This clone has more than one count but fewer than ten. Within the sample, other DNA sequences also encode this same CDR3. As DNA, the CDR3 is TGTGCCAGCTCACCAAGACAGGGCACCTACGAGCAGTACTTC. Its translation: CASSPRQGTYEQYF. This chain uses TRBV18 with TRBJ2-7; 7 nucleotides line up with TRBD1. The CDR3 is 14 amino acids. The V and J ends lost 2 bases and 2 bases, in that order; junction bases with no gene match: 3. The germline V gene has CDR1 KGHSH and CDR2 LQKENI.